Below, one T cell receptor (beta chain) is given with its context. Its antigen is currently unknown. The CDR3 spans 15 residues. Germline CDR1 is SGHNT and CDR2 is YYREEE (reference sequence). V gave up 0 bases and J gave up 5 bases; unmatched junction bases: 4. The sample is drawn from a study of CD8+CD57+ T cells in acquired aplastic anemia. Whole-study results and caveats: About 28 sequences, all CD8+ CDR3, were shared between patients and controls. Simpson's diversity of CD8+ cells was not significantly different in patients compared with controls.

Genomic DNA templated the TCR beta VDJ and CDR3 profiling. TCRdb redid the calling of the reads with MiXCR, one entry per CDR3 protein. The sample holds roughly 220,000 distinct CDR3 sequences, 65% seen once. Sequenced patients had shown CD8+CD57+ cell expansion by flow cytometry. Therapy had not been given to patients before blood sampling. Sequencing used sorted CD4+, CD8+, or CD8+CD57+ T cells (not recorded which) from PBMCs. The chain employs TRBV5-4 and TRBJ2-1, with 8 bases fitting TRBD2. This sequence was found in a human donor with aplastic anemia. The CDR3 DNA reads TGTGCCAGCAGCTTGGTACGGGGGGGCAACAATGAGCAGTTCTTC. Protein: CASSLVRGGNNEQFF. Based on the CDR3 plus reference TRBV5-4 and TRBJ2-1, the full variable domain is ETGVTQSPTHLIKTRGQQVTLRCSSQSGHNTVSWYQQALGQGPQFIFQYYREEENGRGNFPPRFSGLQFPNYSSELNVNALELDDSALYLCASSLVRGGNNEQFFGPGTRLTVL.